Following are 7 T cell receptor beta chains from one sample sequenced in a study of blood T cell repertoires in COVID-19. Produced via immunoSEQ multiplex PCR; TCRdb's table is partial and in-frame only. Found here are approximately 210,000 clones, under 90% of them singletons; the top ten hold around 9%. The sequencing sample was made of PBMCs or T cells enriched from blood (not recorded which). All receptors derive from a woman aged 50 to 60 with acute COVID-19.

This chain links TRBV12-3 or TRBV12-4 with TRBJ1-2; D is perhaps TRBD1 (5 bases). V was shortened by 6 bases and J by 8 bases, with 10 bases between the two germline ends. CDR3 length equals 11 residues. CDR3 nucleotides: TGTGCCAGCAGAAGGACATCAGGCTACACCTTC. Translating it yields CASRRTSGYTF.

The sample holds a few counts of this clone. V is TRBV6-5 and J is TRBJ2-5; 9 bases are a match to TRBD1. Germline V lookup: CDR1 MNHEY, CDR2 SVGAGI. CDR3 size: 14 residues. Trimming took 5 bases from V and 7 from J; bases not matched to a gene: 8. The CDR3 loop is CASSLQDRGTTQYF. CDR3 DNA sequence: TGTGCCAGCAGTCTTCAAGACAGGGGGACGACCCAGTACTTC.

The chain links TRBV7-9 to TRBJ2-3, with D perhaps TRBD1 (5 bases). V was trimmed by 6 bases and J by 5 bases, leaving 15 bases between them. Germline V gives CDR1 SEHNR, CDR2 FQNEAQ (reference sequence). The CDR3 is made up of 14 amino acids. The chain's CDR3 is CASSPQGTGDTQYF. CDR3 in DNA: TGTGCCAGCAGTCCCCAGGGAACAGGAGATACGCAGTATTTT.

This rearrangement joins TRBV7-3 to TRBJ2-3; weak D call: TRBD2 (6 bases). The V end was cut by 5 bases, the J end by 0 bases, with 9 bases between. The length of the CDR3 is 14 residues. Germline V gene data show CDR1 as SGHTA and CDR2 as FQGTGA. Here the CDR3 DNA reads TGTGCCAGCAGCCCAGGACTAAGCACAGATACGCAGTATTTT. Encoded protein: CASSPGLSTDTQYF.

The CDR3, as DNA: TGTGCCAGCTCACCACAGGCACAGGGGGCGACAGATACGCAGTATTTT. Protein product: CASSPQAQGATDTQYF. The gene calls are TRBV18 and TRBJ2-3; 9 bases fit TRBD1. Germline trimming cut 1 base from V and 3 bases from J; bases unmatched to any gene: 5. The length of the CDR3 is 16 residues. CDR1 and CDR2 from the germline V gene are KGHSH and LQKENI.

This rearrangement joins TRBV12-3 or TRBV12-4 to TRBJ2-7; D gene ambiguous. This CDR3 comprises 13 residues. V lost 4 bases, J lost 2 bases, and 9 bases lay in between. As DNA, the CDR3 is TGTGCCAGCAGTTATTTAGTAACCTACGAGCAGTACTTC. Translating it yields CASSYLVTYEQYF.

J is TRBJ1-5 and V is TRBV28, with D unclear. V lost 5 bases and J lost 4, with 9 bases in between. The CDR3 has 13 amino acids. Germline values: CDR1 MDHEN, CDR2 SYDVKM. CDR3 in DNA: TGTGCCAGCAGTACGCTCCAGAATCAGCCCCAGCATTTT. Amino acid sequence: CASSTLQNQPQHF.